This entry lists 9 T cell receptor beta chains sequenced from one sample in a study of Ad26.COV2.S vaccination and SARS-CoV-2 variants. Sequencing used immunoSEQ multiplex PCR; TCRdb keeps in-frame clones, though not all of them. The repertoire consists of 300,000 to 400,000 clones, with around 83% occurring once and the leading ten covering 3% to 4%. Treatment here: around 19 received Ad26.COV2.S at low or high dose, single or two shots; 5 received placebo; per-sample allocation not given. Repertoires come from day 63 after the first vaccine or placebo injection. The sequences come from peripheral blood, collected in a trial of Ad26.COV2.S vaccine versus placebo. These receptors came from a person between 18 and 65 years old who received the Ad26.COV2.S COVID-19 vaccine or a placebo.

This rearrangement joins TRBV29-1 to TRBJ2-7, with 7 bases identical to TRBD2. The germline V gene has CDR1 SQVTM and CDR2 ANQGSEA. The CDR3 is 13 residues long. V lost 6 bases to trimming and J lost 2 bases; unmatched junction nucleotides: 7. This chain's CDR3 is CSVRRGLAYEQYF. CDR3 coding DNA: TGCAGCGTCAGGCGGGGGTTGGCCTACGAGCAGTACTTC.

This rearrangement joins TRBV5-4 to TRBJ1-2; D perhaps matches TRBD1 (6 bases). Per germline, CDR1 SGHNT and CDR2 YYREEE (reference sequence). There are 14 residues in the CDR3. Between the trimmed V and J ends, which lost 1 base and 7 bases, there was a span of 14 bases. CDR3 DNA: TGTGCCAGCAGCTTGCAACAGGGAGTAGGTGGCTACACCTTC. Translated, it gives CASSLQQGVGGYTF.

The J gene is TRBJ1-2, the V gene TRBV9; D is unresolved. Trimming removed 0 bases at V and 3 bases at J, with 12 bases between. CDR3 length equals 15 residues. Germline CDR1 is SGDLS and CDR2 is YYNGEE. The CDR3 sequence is CASSVGGFSYYGYTF. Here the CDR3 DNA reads TGTGCCAGCAGCGTAGGGGGTTTCAGCTACTATGGCTACACCTTC. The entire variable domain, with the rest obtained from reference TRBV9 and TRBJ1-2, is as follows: DSGVTQTPKHLITATGQRVTLRCSPRSGDLSVYWYQQSLDQGLQFLIQYYNGEERAKGNILERFSAQQFPDLHSELNLSSLELGDSALYFCASSVGGFSYYGYTFGSGTRLTVV.

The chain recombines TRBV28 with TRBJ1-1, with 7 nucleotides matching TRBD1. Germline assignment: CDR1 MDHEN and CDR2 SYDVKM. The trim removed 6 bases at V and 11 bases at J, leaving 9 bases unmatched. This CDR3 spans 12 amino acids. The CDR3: CASRSRGRGAFF. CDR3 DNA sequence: TGTGCCAGCAGATCGAGGGGGCGTGGGGCTTTCTTT.

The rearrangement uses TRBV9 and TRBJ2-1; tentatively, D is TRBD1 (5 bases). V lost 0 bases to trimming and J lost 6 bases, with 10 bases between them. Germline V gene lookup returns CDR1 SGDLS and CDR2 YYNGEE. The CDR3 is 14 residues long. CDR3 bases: TGTGCCAGCAGCGTAGGGGGAAGGGGCAATGAGCAGTTCTTC. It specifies CASSVGGRGNEQFF.

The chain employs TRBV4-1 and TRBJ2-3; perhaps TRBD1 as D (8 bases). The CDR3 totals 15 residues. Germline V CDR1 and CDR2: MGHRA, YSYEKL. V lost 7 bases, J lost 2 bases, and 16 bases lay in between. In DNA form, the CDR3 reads TGCGCCAGCACAGCGGGACAGGCCTACACAGATACGCAGTATTTT. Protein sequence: CASTAGQAYTDTQYF.

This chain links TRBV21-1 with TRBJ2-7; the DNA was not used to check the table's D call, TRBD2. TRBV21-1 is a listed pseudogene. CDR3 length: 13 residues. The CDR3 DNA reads TGTGCCAGCAGTCCTAGCGACGACTACGAGCAGTACTTC. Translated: CASSPSDDYEQYF.

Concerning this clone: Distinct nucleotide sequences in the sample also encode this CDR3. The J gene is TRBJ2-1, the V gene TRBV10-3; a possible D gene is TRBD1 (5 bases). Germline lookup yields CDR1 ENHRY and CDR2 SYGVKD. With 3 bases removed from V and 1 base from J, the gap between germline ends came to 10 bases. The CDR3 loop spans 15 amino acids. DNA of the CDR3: TGTGCCATCAGTGAAGGGCAGGGTTCCTACAATGAGCAGTTCTTC. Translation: CAISEGQGSYNEQFF.

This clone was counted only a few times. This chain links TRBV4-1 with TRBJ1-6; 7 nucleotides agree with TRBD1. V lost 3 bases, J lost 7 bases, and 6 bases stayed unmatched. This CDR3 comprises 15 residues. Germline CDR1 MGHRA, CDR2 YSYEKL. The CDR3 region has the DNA TGCGCCAGCAGCCATCCAAAGGGGGCAAATTCACCCCTCCACTTT. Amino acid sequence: CASSHPKGANSPLHF.